Below, 9 T cell receptor beta chains from the same sample are listed, as sequenced in a study of T cells in tumors after PD-1 blockade. TCRdb's copy holds only in-frame clones and misses some; the assay was immunoSEQ multiplex PCR. Here the sample spans fewer than 50,000 clones, 81% being singletons. The sequences come from PBMCs, collected before anti-PD-1 treatment. All receptors come from a human donor with basal cell carcinoma.

The chain uses TRBV6-5 and TRBJ2-7, with D possibly matching TRBD1 (6 bases). The germline V and J ends were trimmed by 4 bases and 2 bases, with 9 bases remaining between them. The germline V gene encodes CDR1 MNHEY and CDR2 SVGAGI. This CDR3 region has 13 residues. In DNA, the CDR3 is TGTGCCAGCAGTTCACAGGGAGCCTACGAGCAGTACTTC. It specifies CASSSQGAYEQYF.

The chain recombines TRBV18 with TRBJ1-2, with 7 bases aligning to TRBD1. Germline CDR1 KGHSH, CDR2 LQKENI. J gave up 6 bases and V 1 base, and 2 bases lay outside the gene matches. The CDR3 runs to 13 residues. The CDR3 loop reads CASSPQTGNGYTF. CDR3 nucleotide sequence: TGTGCCAGCTCACCACAGACAGGGAATGGCTACACCTTC. Together with reference TRBV18 and TRBJ1-2, the CDR3 gives the full variable domain: NAGVMQNPRHLVRRRGQEARLRCSPMKGHSHVYWYRQLPEEGLKFMVYLQKENIIDESGMPKERFSAEFPKEGPSILRIQQVVRGDSAAYFCASSPQTGNGYTFGSGTRLTVV.

The chain employs TRBV5-1 and TRBJ2-1; TRBD2 matches at 16 bases. The V gene end was trimmed by 3 bases and the J gene end by 9 bases; junction bases not matched to a gene: 12. The CDR3 has 18 amino acids. Germline V lookup: CDR1 SGHRS, CDR2 YFSETQ. CDR3 protein: CASSSLSGTSGGAGEQFF. Here the CDR3 DNA reads TGCGCCAGCAGCTCCCTCTCCGGGACTAGCGGGGGGGCGGGTGAGCAGTTCTTC.

The rearrangement links TRBV7-8 to TRBJ2-7; tentative D call: TRBD1 (5 bases). Germline assignment: CDR1 SGHVS and CDR2 FQNEAQ. V dropped 5 bases and J dropped 5 bases, with 10 bases sitting between them. The CDR3 consists of 12 residues. CDR3 in DNA: TGTGCCAGCAGCATCGACAGAGACGAGCAGTACTTC. Its translation is CASSIDRDEQYF. Based on the CDR3 plus reference TRBV7-8 and TRBJ2-7, the full variable domain is GAGVSQSPRYKVAKRGQDVALRCDPISGHVSLFWYQQALGQGPEFLTYFQNEAQLDKSGLPSDRFFAERPEGSVSTLKIQRTQQEDSAVYLCASSIDRDEQYFGPGTRLTVT.

The chain carries TRBV20-1 and TRBJ1-1; TRBD1 matches at 7 bases. Trimming cost V 3 bases and J 1 base; bases outside gene matches: 2. The CDR3 length is 13 residues. Germline loops: CDR1 DFQATT, CDR2 SNEGSKA (reference sequence). The CDR3 protein is CSASRQGNTEAFF. The CDR3 DNA sequence: TGCAGTGCTAGTAGACAGGGGAACACTGAAGCTTTCTTT.

The chain has TRBV28 and TRBJ2-7, with 7 bases lining up with TRBD1. Per the germline V gene, CDR1 is MDHEN and CDR2 is SYDVKM. The CDR3 runs to 13 residues. J lost 7 bases, V lost 6 bases, and 9 bases had no gene match. CDR3 in DNA: TGTGCCAGCAGCCCAGGTGCCAGGGGGGAGCAGTACTTC. It yields the protein CASSPGARGEQYF.

The V and J genes are TRBV20-1 and TRBJ2-5, with TRBD2 matching over 12 bases. CDR1 is DFQATT and CDR2 is SNEGSKA in the germline V gene (reference sequence). The CDR3 has 16 amino acids. V lost 3 bases and J lost 5; bases outside the gene matches: 10. CDR3 residues: CSASPSGGARGETQYF. The CDR3 DNA reads TGCAGTGCTAGTCCTAGCGGGGGGGCTAGAGGCGAGACCCAGTACTTC.

This chain links TRBV15 with TRBJ2-7; a weak D match, TRBD2 (6 bases). The germline gives CDR1 LNHNV, CDR2 YYDKDF (reference sequence). This CDR3 is 12 amino acids long. V was clipped by 9 bases and J by 9 bases, with 18 bases between them. CDR3 DNA: TGTGCCACTGGGGGGTGCCGAACCTCGCAGTACTTC. Translation gives CATGGCRTSQYF.

The chain links TRBV29-1 to TRBJ2-2; D not certain. Trimming left V 7 bases short and J 0 bases short, with 9 bases between. The CDR3 consists of 13 residues. Per the germline V gene, CDR1 is SQVTM and CDR2 is ANQGSEA. DNA for the CDR3: TGCAGCGGGTTAGATGCGAACACCGGGGAGCTGTTTTTT. Protein: CSGLDANTGELFF.